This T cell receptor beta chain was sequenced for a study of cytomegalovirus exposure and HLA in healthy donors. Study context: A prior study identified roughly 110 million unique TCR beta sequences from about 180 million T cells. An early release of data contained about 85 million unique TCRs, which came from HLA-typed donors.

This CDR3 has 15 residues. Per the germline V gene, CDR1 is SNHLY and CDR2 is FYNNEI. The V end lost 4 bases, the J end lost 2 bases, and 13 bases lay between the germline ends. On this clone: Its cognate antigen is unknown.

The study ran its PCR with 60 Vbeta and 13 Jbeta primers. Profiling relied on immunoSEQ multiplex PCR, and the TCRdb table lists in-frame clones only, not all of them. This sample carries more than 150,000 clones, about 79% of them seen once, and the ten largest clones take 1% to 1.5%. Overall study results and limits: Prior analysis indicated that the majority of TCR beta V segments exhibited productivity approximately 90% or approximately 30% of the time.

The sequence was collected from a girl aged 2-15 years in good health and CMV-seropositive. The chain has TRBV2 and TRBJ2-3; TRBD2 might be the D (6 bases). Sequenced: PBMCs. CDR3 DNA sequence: TGTGCCAGCAGTGCCGGGACTCCCCCCACAGATACGCAGTATTTT. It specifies CASSAGTPPTDTQYF.